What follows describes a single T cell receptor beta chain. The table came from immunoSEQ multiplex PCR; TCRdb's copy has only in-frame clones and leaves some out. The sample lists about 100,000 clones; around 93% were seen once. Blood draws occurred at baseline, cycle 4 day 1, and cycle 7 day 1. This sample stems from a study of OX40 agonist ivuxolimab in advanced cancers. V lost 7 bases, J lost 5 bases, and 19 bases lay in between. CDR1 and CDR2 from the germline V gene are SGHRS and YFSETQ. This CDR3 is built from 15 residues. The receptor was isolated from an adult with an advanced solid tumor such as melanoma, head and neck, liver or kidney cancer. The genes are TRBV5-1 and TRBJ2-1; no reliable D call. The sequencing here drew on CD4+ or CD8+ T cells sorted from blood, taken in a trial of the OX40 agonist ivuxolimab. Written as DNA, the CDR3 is TGCGCCAGCGGTATGGACCCGCTGGGTAACAATGAGCAGTTCTTC. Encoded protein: CASGMDPLGNNEQFF.